This record concerns one T cell receptor (beta chain) sequence. Its antigen target is currently unknown. Within one base of it there is no much larger clone, and no base qualities were kept. The cohort was made up of hundreds of healthy bone marrow donors. At the time of sampling, every cohort member was nominally healthy, though immune exposures that went unrecorded were likely present. The donor tested CMV seropositive and was one of the 289 seropositive cohort members. Every donor gave a peripheral blood sample, and the peripheral blood mononuclear cells from that sample were used for TCR beta sequencing. The Qiagen DNeasy Blood Extraction Kit was used to extract genomic DNA from the blood cell samples. The library was generated by the immunoSEQ multiplex PCR assay. A mixture of 60 forward primers for TCR Vbeta segments and 13 reverse primers for TCR Jbeta segments was used in the multiplex PCR. The CDR3 region of rearranged TCR beta genes was amplified from genomic DNA by a multiplex PCR assay. The amplified TCR beta libraries were sequenced on the Illumina HiSeq System as 87-base-pair reads. The paper's processing steps were these. A later analysis tallied tens of millions of unique TCR beta chains across the 666 repertoires, and around 12 million of those chains were shared by two or more donors. Raw reads were error-corrected and collapsed into unique sequences by a nearest-neighbor algorithm in which closely related sequences were merged to remove PCR and sequencing errors. Alignment of CDR3 sequences to IMGT reference sequences was used to assign V, D and J gene segments. Each retained sequence needed at least a six-nucleotide match to both a V gene segment and a J gene segment. A rearrangement counted as productive if the CDR3 had no stop codons and remained in frame with V and J, and every other rearrangement counted as non-productive. CDR3 was defined according to IMGT convention as the region running from the second conserved V-encoded cysteine to the conserved J-encoded phenylalanine. Sequences without an unambiguous match to a single V gene segment were excluded from the earlier analysis of about 630 of the donors. In an earlier analysis of about 590 of the donors, a V segment was called functional when productive rearrangements were above 56.7%, and segregating when the standard deviation between donors exceeded 5%. A statistical classification framework was built to diagnose cytomegalovirus status from the catalog of TCR beta chain sequences. In a later analysis, V and J genes were assigned by comparing TCR nucleotide sequences against IMGT/GENE-DB human TR gene sequences. Using the TCRdist pipeline, a later analysis assigned CDR3 sequences along with most-parsimonious VDJ recombination scenarios. In a later analysis, each TCR beta chain was defined by its CDR3 amino acid sequence together with its V-gene family, and reads lacking a unique V-gene family were excluded. To address suspected cross-contamination and a sequencing artifact, a later analysis removed 450 to 700 highly shared, low-generation-probability nucleotide sequences. In a later analysis, a clonal expansion index was calculated for each public chain from normalized within-repertoire ranks of inferred template counts. A later analysis computed generation probabilities with a VDJ recombination model fitted to out-of-frame rearrangements, and checked the results against IGoR. In a later analysis, TCR-TCR, TCR-HLA and TCR-CMV co-occurrence was scored with hypergeometric tests, and a repertoire-size bias correction was applied to TCR pairs. A later analysis estimated false discovery rates by permuting HLA or CMV assignments 20 times. In a later analysis, co-occurring TCRs were grouped using DBSCAN, with TCRdist sequence similarity added in when clustering inside HLA-allele-positive subsets. Repertoires with fewer than 30,000 or more than 120,000 public chains were left out of co-occurrence clustering, as were five repertoires with anomalous nucleotide sharing. TCRdb's version of the immuneACCESS table is confined to in-frame rearrangements and falls short of the full clone set. An unresolved V gene accounts for under half of the shortfall where checked; the remainder is of unknown origin. From that table come the V and J calls and clone size; the DNA was used to work out D and trimming. The sample table shows about 120,000 clones, and approximately 17% are seen once. The biggest ten clones account for approximately 2.6% of the sample.

The entry originates in a study of cytomegalovirus exposure and HLA in healthy donors (dated by TCRdb to 2016 to 2017). In the study overall: In an earlier analysis of 550 to 750 of the donors, 250 to 350 Gb of sequence data and 120 million or so unique TCR beta sequences from 150 million to 200 million T cells were reported. Among roughly 400 genotyped donors of the cohort, an average of approximately 220,000 unique TCR beta nucleotide sequences was sequenced per donor, of which about 18% were non-productive. The study was designed to test whether signatures of past pathogen exposure could be identified by cataloging public T cell receptors. To predict cytomegalovirus infection status, the study combined high-throughput TCR immunosequencing, statistical association of individual TCRs with disease status, and machine learning. To study patterns of TCR occurrence, a later analysis re-analyzed previously published TCR beta repertoires from under 750 donors and added high-resolution HLA genotyping. A later genetic analysis took genome-wide SNP genotypes for 398 of the 666 donors and used that subset as a discovery cohort. Donor age, sex, ethnicity and CMV serostatus were compiled alongside the repertoire data. The number of donors typed differed by locus, with about 629-640 for A, B, C, DRB1 and DQB1, around 500 for DQA1, over 600 for DPA1, and approximately 470 for DPB1. The genetic ancestry cluster associated with self-reported Caucasian donors included about 81% of the approximately 400 genotyped donors. In addition to the first cohort of 666 subjects, a separate validation cohort of 100 to 150 different subjects was used. Five DR-DQ haplotypes were treated as single units for association and clustering because of strong linkage in the cohort. Every repertoire in the discovery cohort had been generated on one and the same sequencing platform. In the later analysis, no new phenotypic data were used to find candidate immune exposures; instead, reliance was placed on TCR beta sequences and their occurrence across donors. To decide whether each TCR beta V gene segment behaved as functional or pseudogenic, an earlier analysis of some 570 of the donors relied on high-throughput TCR beta sequencing. HLA typing covered class I and class II loci at four-digit resolution. The T cell repertoires of 700 or so subjects were profiled by immunosequencing and related to cytomegalovirus serostatus. An early release covering about 600 HLA-typed donors comprised about 310 gigabases of sequencing data and roughly 85 million unique TCR sequences.

Study-wide findings and limitations: The authors suggested that the approach could potentially be generalized to other disease states and immunological phenotypes. A later genetic analysis associated a missense DCLRE1C variant with V-gene and J-gene trimming of TCR beta chains, and an independent cohort replicated the association. A further reported finding was that TCR beta sequences accurately predicted the HLA-A and HLA-B alleles for most subjects in the first cohort. A few of the identified cytomegalovirus-associated TCR beta chains were confirmed in vitro to be specific for cytomegalovirus antigens. A group of highly shared sequence variants was considered likely to be a technical artifact of the sequencing pipeline. In this cohort, only TCR beta chains were sequenced, and detectable features were limited by the absence of alpha or paired-chain data. Compared with the roughly 720-donor mean, donors in an Asian-associated ancestry cluster had fewer N-insertions in productive TCRs, according to a later genetic analysis. Sequencing depth was assumed to be roughly uniform across donors in the presence/absence analyses, though that assumption may not hold. The only immune exposure information available for the cohort was CMV serostatus. The study listed approximately 150 TCR beta chains as associated with cytomegalovirus. In a later analysis, HLA-associated TCR beta chains showed more clonal expansion and lower generation probabilities than non-associated chains that were equally common. Some 15 rarely observed V segments, including chromosome 9 orphons, were excluded from the earlier analysis of approximately 600 of the donors because counts were too low. Broadly in line with IMGT annotations, most TCR beta V segments showed up in productive rearrangements about 87% or about 30% of the time in an earlier analysis of around 600 of the donors. A later analysis associated about 17,000 TCR beta sequences with specific HLA alleles at a false discovery rate of 0.05. While some public TCRs were present in many individuals, most TCR sequences turned up only very rarely across donors. In a later analysis, several top co-occurrence clusters were reported to appear linked to parvovirus B19, influenza, CMV and Epstein-Barr virus. Correlated functional status among segregating V segments might be attributable to linkage disequilibrium, but an unknown experimental factor could not be ruled out. A later analysis found that TCR association rates varied across HLA loci, with DRB1 alleles showing the most associated TCRs and HLA-C alleles the fewest. Assigning TCR associations to individual alleles was difficult when HLA alleles, especially DR and DQ, strongly co-occurred. A later analysis found that most CMV-associated TCR beta chains appeared HLA-restricted, with HLA associations seemingly driven largely by CMV exposure. Cytomegalovirus status was reported to be diagnosed by the classifier with high specificity and sensitivity in both the original and validation cohorts. Because HLA typing was missing for some donors at each locus, association tests included only the typed subset.

Sequencing input: PBMCs. This TCR was recovered from a female donor in good health and CMV-seropositive.

The DNA sequence follows: TGTGCCAGCAGGACGGGCTCTGGAAACACCATATATTTT. This codes for CASRTGSGNTIYF. The rearrangement joined TRBV25-1 to TRBJ1-3, with an unclear D gene assignment. Reading from cysteine to phenylalanine, the CDR3 counts 13 amino acids. Solely the CDR3 DNA is kept, with 39 bases framed from the first base. V loses 6 bases, J loses 0 bases, and the germline ends lie 6 bases apart. For CDR1 and CDR2, the germline V gene lists MGHDK and SYGVNS.